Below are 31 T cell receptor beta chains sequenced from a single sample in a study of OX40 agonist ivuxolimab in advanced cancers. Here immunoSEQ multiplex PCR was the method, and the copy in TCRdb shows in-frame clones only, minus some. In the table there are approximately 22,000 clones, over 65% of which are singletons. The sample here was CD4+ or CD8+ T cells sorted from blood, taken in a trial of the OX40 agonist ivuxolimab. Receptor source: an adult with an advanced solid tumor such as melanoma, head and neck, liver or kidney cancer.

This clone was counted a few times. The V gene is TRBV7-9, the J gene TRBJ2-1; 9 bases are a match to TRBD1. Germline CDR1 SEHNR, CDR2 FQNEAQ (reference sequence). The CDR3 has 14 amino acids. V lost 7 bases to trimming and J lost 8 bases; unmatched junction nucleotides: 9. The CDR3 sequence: CASTWDRDFDEQFF. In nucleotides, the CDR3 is TGTGCCAGCACCTGGGACAGGGATTTCGATGAGCAGTTCTTC.

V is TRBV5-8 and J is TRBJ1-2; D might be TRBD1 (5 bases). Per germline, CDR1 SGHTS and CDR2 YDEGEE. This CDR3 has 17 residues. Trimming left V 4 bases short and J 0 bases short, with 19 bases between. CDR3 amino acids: CASSRQGVGLANYGYTF. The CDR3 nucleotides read TGTGCCAGCAGCCGCCAGGGAGTGGGCTTGGCTAACTATGGCTACACCTTC. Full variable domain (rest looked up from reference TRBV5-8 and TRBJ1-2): EAGVTQSPTHLIKTRGQQATLRCSPISGHTSVYWYQQALGLGLQFLLWYDEGEERNRGNFPPRFSGRQFPNYSSELNVNALELEDSALYLCASSRQGVGLANYGYTFGSGTRLTVV.

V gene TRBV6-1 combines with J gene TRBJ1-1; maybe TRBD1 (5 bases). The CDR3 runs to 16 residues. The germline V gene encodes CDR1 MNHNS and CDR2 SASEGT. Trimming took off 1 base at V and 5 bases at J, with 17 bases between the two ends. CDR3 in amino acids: CASSEDGLRRGTEAFF. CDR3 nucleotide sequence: TGTGCCAGCAGTGAAGATGGTTTAAGGCGGGGGACTGAAGCTTTCTTT.

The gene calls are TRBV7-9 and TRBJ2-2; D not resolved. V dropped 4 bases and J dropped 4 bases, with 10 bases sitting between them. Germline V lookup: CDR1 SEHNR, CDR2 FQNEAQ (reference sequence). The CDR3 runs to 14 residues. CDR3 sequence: CASSWRSGTGELFF. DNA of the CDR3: TGTGCCAGCAGCTGGCGGAGTGGCACCGGGGAGCTGTTTTTT.

The CDR3 nucleotides are TGTGCCAGCTCGACGGGGGGCTACGAGCAGTACTTC. Its translation is CASSTGGYEQYF. This rearrangement joins TRBV6-6 to TRBJ2-7; 7 nucleotides agree with TRBD2. Germline V lookup: CDR1 MNHNY, CDR2 SVGAGI (reference sequence). V lost 8 bases and J lost 3; bases outside the gene matches: 4. The CDR3 contains 12 residues.

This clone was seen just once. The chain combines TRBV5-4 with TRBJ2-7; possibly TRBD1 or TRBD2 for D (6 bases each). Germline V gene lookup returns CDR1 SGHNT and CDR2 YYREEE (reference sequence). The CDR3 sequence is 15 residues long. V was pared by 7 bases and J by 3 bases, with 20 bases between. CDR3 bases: TGTGCCAGCGAATACATTTGGGGGGCGAACTACGAGCAGTACTTC. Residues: CASEYIWGANYEQYF.

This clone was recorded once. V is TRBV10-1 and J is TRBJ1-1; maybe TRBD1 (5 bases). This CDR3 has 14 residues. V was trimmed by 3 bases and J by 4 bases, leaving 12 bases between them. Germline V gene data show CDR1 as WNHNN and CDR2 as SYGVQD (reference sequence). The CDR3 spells CASSETQGGTEAFF. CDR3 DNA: TGCGCCAGCAGTGAAACGCAGGGCGGCACTGAAGCTTTCTTT.

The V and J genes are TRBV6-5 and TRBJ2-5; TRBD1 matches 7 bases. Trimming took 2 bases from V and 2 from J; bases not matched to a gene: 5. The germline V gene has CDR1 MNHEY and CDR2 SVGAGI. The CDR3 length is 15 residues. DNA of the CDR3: TGTGCCAGCAGTTACCCTGGACAGGATCAAGAGACCCAGTACTTC. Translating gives CASSYPGQDQETQYF.

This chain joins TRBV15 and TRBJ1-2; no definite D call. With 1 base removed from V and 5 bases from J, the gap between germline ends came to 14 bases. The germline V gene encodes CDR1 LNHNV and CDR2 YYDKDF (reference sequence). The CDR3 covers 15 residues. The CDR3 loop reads CATSRVTGVGYGYTF. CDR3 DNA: TGTGCCACCAGCAGAGTGACGGGCGTCGGGTATGGCTACACCTTC.

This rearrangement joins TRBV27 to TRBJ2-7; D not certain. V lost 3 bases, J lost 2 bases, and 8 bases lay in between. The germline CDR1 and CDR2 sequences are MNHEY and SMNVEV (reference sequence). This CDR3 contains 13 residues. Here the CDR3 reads CASSFGPTYEQYF. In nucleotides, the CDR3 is TGTGCCAGCAGTTTCGGCCCCACCTACGAGCAGTACTTC.

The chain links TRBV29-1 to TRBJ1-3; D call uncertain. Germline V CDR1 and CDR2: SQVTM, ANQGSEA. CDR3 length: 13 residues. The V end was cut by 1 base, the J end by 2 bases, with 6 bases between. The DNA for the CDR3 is TGCAGCGTTGAAGGGGAAGCTGGAAACACCATATATTTT. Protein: CSVEGEAGNTIYF.

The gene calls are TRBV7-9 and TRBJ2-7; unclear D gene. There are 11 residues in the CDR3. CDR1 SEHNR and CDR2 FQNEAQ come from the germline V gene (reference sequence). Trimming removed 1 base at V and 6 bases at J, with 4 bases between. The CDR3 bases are TGTGCCAGCAGCTTAGGGGTCGAGCAGTACTTC. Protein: CASSLGVEQYF.

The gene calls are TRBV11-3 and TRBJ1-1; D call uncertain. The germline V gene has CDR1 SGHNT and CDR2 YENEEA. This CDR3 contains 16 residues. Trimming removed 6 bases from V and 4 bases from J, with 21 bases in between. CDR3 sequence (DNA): TGTGCCAGCAGTAGAACAGAGTCTTATCCGCCCACTGAAGCTTTCTTT. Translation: CASSRTESYPPTEAFF. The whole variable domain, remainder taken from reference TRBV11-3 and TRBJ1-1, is EAGVVQSPRYKIIEKKQPVAFWCNPISGHNTLYWYLQNLGQGPELLIRYENEEAVDDSQLPKDRFSAERLKGVDSTLKIQPAELGDSAVYLCASSRTESYPPTEAFFGQGTRLTVV.

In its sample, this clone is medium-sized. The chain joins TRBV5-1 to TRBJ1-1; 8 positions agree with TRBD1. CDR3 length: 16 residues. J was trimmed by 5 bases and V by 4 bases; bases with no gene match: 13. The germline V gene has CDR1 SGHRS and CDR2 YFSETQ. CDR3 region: CASSQRSDRAQTEAFF. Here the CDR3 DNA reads TGCGCCAGCAGCCAGCGTTCGGACAGGGCCCAAACTGAAGCTTTCTTT.

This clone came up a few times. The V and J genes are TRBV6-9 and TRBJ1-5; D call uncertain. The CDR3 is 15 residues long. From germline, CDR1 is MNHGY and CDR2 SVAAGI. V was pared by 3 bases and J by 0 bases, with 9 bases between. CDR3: CASSYDGSSNQPQHF. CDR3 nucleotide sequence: TGTGCCAGCAGTTACGACGGGAGTAGCAATCAGCCCCAGCATTTT.

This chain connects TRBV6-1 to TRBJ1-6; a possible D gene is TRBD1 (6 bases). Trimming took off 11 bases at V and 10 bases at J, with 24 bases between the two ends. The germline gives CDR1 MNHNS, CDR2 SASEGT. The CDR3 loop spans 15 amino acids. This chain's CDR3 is CAPNQNREGESPLHF. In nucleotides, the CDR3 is TGTGCCCCAAATCAAAACAGGGAAGGGGAGTCACCCCTCCACTTT.

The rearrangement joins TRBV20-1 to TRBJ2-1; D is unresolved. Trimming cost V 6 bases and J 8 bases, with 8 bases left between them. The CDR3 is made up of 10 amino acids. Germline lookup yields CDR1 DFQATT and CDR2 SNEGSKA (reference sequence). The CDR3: CSAKKDEQFF. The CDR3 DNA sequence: TGCAGTGCCAAGAAGGATGAGCAGTTCTTC.

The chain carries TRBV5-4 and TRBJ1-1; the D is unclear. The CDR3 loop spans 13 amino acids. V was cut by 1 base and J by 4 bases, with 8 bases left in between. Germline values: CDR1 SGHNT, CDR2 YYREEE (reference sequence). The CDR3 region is CASSLWGSTEAFF. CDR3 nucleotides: TGTGCCAGCAGCTTGTGGGGATCCACTGAAGCTTTCTTT.

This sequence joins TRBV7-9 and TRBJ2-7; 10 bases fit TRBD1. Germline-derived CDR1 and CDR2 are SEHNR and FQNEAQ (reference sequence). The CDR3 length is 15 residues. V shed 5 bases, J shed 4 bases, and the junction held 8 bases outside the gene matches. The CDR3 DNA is TGTGCCAGCAGCCAAGCCCCGGGACAGGGGTACGAGCAGTACTTC. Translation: CASSQAPGQGYEQYF.

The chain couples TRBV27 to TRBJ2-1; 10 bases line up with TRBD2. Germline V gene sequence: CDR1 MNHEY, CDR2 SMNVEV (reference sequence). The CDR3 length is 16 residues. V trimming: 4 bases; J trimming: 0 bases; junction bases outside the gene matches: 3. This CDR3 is CASSSIAGGSYNEQFF. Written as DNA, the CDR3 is TGTGCCAGCAGTTCGATAGCGGGGGGCTCCTACAATGAGCAGTTCTTC.

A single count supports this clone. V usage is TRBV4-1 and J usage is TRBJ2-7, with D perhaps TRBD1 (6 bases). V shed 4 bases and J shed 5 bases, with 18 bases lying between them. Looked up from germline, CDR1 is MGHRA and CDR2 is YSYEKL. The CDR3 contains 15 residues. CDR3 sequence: CASSLRFMGADEQYF. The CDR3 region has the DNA TGCGCCAGCAGCCTGAGGTTTATGGGGGCCGACGAGCAGTACTTC.

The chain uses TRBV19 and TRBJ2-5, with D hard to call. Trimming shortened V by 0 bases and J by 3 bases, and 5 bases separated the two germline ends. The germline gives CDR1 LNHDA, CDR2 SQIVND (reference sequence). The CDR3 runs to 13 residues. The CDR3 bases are TGTGCCAGTAGTATAGATGTAGAAGAGACCCAGTACTTC. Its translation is CASSIDVEETQYF.

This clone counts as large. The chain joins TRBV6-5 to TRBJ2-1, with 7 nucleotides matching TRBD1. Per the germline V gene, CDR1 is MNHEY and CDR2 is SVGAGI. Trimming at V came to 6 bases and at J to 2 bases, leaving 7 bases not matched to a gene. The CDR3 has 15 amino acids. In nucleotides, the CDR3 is TGTGCCAGCAGAGTTCCGGGACAGACCTACAATGAGCAGTTCTTC. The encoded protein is CASRVPGQTYNEQFF.

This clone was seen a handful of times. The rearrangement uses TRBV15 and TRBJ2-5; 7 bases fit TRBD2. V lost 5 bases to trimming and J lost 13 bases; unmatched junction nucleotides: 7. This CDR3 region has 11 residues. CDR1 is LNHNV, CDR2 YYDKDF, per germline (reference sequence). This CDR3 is CATSGGEGAYF. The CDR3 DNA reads TGTGCCACCAGCGGAGGGGAGGGCGCGTACTTC.

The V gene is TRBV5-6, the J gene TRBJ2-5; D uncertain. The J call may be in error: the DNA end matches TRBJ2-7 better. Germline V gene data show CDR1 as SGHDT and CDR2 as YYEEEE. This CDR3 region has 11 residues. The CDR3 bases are TGTGCCAGCAGCTTGGGGCGCGAGCAGTACTTC. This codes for CASSLGREQYF.

DNA of the CDR3: TGTGCCAGCAGTCCCGGAGGGGGAGGCTACGAGCAGTACTTC. This encodes CASSPGGGGYEQYF. This chain joins TRBV27 and TRBJ2-7, with D perhaps given as TRBD1 or TRBD2 (6 bases each). Between the trimmed V and J ends, which lost 5 bases and 3 bases, there was a span of 14 bases. CDR1 and CDR2 from the germline V gene are MNHEY and SMNVEV (reference sequence). There are 14 residues in the CDR3.

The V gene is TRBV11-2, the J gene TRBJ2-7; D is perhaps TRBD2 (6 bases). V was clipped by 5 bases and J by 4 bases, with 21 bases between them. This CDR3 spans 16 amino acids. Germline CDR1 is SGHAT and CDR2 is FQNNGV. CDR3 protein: CASSPWGVGRSYEQYF. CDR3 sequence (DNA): TGTGCCAGCAGCCCGTGGGGGGTCGGCCGCTCGTACGAGCAGTACTTC.

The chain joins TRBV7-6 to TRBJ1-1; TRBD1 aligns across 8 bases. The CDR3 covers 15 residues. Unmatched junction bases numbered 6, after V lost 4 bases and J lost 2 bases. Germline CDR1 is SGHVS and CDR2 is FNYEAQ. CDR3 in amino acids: CASSSRPGGNTEAFF. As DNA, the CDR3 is TGTGCCAGCAGCTCGCGCCCAGGGGGCAACACTGAAGCTTTCTTT. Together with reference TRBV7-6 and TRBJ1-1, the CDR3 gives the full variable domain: GAGVSQSPRYKVTKRGQDVALRCDPISGHVSLYWYRQALGQGPEFLTYFNYEAQQDKSGLPNDRFSAERPEGSISTLTIQRTEQRDSAMYRCASSSRPGGNTEAFFGQGTRLTVV.

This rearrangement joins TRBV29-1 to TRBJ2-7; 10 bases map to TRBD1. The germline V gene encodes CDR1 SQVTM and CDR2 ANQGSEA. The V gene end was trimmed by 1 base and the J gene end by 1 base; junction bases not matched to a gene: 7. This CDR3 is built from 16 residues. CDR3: CSVEGVGTGVSYEQYF. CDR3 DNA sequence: TGCAGCGTTGAAGGGGTAGGGACAGGGGTTTCCTACGAGCAGTACTTC.

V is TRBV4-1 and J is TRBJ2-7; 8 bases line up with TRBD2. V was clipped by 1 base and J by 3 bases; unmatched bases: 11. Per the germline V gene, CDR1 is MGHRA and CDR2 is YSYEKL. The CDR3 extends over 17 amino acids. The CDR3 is CASSQGPSGGRDYEQYF. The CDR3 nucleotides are TGCGCCAGCAGCCAAGGACCCTCGGGGGGGCGCGACTACGAGCAGTACTTC.

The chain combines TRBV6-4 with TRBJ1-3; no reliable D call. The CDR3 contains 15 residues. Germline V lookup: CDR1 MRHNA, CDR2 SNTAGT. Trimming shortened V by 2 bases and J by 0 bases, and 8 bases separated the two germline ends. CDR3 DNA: TGTGCCAGCAGTGACACGTCAGGCTCTGGAAACACCATATATTTT. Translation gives CASSDTSGSGNTIYF.